The T cell receptor beta chain under discussion was sequenced for a study of glioma-infiltrating T cells. Study outcomes and limitations: Above-expected tissue-blood divergence occurred in all gliomas, most in low-grade ones.

Using RNA template, CDR3s of TCR alpha and beta were amplified with iRepertoire arm-PCR. TCRdb called the multiplex PCR reads again in MiXCR, with one record for every CDR3 protein. The table lists around 390,000 distinct CDR3 sequences, 41% of them singletons. V lost 7 bases to trimming and J lost 5 bases; unmatched junction nucleotides: 5. The CDR3 has 14 residues. Per the germline V gene, CDR1 is MNHEY and CDR2 is SMNVEV (reference sequence). To note about this clonotype: Its antigen is unknown.

The sample consisted of glioma tissue, nonneoplastic brain tissue, or PBMCs (not recorded which). The receptor comes from a human donor with low-grade glioma or glioblastoma, undergoing nonglioma brain surgery, or in good health (not recorded which). The V call is TRBV27, the J call TRBJ2-5, with 12 bases matching TRBD2. This chain's CDR3 is CASNKGTSGETQYF. The CDR3 DNA is TGTGCCAGCAACAAGGGGACTAGCGGGGAGACCCAGTACTTC.